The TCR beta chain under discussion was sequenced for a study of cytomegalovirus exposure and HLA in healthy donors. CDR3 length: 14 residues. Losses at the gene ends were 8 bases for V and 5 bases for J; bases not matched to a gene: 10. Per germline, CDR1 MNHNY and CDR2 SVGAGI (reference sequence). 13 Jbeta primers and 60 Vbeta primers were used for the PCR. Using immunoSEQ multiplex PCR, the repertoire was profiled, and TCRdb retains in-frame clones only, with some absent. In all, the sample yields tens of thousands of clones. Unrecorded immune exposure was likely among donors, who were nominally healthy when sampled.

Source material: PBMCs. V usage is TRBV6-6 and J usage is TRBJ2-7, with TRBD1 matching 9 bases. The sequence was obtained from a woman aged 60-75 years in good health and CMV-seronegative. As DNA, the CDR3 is TGTGCCAGCCTCTCGGGACAGGGTAACCACGAGCAGTACTTC. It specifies CASLSGQGNHEQYF.